These 10 T cell receptor beta chains were all obtained from the same sample, sequenced in a study of monozygotic twins with inflammatory bowel disease. TCRdb reanalyzed the 5' RACE reads and collapses them to one entry per CDR3 protein, without DNA. The repertoire table contains about 170,000 distinct CDR3 sequences. Sequenced material: blood. These receptors all come from a human donor with ulcerative colitis or Crohn's disease, or a healthy co-twin of an affected twin (not recorded which).

The J gene is TRBJ2-3, the V gene TRBV20-1; TCRdb's assignment of TRBD1 cannot be checked, as there is no DNA. Germline V gives CDR1 DFQATT, CDR2 SNEGSKA (reference sequence). CDR3 length equals 12 residues. The CDR3 protein is CSARQGADTQYF.

J is TRBJ2-2 and V is TRBV7-9. Per the germline V gene, CDR1 is SEHNR and CDR2 is FQNEAQ (reference sequence). This CDR3 contains 14 residues. CDR3 in amino acids: CASSLERSAGELFF.

The chain recombines TRBV27 with TRBJ2-7; no DNA is available, so the TRBD1 call from TCRdb remains unchecked. Germline assignment: CDR1 MNHEY and CDR2 SMNVEV (reference sequence). The CDR3 contains 13 residues. The CDR3 spells CASSLQGNYEQYF.

CDR3 region: CASSLGREANEKLFF. This chain joins TRBV12-3 or TRBV12-4 and TRBJ1-4. This CDR3 has 15 amino acids.

The rearrangement uses TRBV14 and TRBJ2-1; TCRdb reports TRBD2, a call that lacks DNA to check it against. The CDR3 consists of 16 residues. The V gene's germline CDR1 is SGHDN and CDR2 FVKESK. The CDR3 sequence: CASSQSNRDYRNEQFF.

This sequence joins TRBV30 and TRBJ2-5; TCRdb outputs TRBD2, but without DNA this stays unchecked. Germline V CDR1 and CDR2: GTSNPN, SVGIG (reference sequence). The CDR3 sequence is 15 residues long. The CDR3 spells CAWSYLAGPSETQYF.

This chain links TRBV5-1 with TRBJ1-1. Germline lookup yields CDR1 SGHRS and CDR2 YFSETQ. This CDR3 is 17 amino acids long. This chain's CDR3 is CASSLGGHRRGNTEAFF.

This chain joins TRBV5-1 and TRBJ2-7; the D call of TRBD2 rests on TCRdb alone, since no DNA is present to check it. The germline V gene has CDR1 SGHRS and CDR2 YFSETQ. The CDR3 is 14 amino acids. This chain's CDR3 is CASSLTSGRHEQYF.

The chain links TRBV28 to TRBJ2-7; as DNA is missing, the TRBD1 call by TCRdb cannot be tested. Per the germline V gene, CDR1 is MDHEN and CDR2 is SYDVKM. This CDR3 region has 15 residues. The CDR3 loop reads CASSATGTGGREQYF.

The gene calls are TRBV11-2 and TRBJ1-5; as DNA is missing, the TRBD1 call by TCRdb cannot be tested. The CDR3 totals 13 residues. Germline CDR1 SGHAT, CDR2 FQNNGV. This CDR3 is CASSFDRDQPQHF.